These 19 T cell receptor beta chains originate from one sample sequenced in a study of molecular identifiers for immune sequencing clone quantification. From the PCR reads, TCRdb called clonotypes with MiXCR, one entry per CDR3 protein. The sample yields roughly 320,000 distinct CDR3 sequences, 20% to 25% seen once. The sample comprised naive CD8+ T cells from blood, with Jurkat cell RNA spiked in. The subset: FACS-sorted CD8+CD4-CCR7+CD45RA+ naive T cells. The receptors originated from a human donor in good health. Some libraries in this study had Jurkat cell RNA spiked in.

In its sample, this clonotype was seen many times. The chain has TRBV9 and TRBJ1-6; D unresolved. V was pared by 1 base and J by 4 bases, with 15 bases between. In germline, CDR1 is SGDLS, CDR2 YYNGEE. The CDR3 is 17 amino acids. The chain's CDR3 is CASSVRGLPDYNSPLHF. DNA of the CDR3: TGTGCCAGCAGCGTACGTGGTTTACCCGATTATAATTCACCCCTCCACTTT. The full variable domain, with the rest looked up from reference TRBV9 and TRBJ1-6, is DSGVTQTPKHLITATGQRVTLRCSPRSGDLSVYWYQQSLDQGLQFLIQYYNGEERAKGNILERFSAQQFPDLHSELNLSSLELGDSALYFCASSVRGLPDYNSPLHFGNGTRLTVT.

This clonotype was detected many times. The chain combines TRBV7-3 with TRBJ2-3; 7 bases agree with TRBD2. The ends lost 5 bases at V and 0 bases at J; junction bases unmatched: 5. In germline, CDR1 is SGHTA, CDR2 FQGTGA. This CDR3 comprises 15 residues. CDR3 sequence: CASSVLAASTDTQYF. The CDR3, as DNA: TGTGCCAGCAGCGTTCTAGCGGCTAGCACAGATACGCAGTATTTT.

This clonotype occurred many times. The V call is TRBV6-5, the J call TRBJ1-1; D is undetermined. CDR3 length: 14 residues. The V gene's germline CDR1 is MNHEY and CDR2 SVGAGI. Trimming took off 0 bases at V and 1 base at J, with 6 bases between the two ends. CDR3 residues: CASSYSIQNTEAFF. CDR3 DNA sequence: TGTGCCAGCAGTTACTCGATACAGAACACTGAAGCTTTCTTT.

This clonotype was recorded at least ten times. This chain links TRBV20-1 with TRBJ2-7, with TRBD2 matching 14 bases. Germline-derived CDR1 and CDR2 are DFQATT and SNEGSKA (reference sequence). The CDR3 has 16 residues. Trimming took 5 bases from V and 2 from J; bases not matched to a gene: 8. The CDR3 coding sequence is TGCAGTGCTCCGGGACTAGCGGGAGAATACCCCTACGAGCAGTACTTC. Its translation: CSAPGLAGEYPYEQYF.

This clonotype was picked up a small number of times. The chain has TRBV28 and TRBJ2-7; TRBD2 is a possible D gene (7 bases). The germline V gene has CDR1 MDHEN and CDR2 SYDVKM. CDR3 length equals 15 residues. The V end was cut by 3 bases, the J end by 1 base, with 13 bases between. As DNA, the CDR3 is TGTGCCAGCAGTTTTCGGGGGGCTGCATCCTACGAGCAGTACTTC. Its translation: CASSFRGAASYEQYF.

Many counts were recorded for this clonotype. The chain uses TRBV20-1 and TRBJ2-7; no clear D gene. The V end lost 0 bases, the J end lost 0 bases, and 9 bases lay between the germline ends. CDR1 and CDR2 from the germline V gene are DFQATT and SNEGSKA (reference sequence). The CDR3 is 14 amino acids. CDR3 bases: TGCAGTGCTAGAGAGGTCCTTCACTCCTACGAGCAGTACTTC. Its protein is CSAREVLHSYEQYF.

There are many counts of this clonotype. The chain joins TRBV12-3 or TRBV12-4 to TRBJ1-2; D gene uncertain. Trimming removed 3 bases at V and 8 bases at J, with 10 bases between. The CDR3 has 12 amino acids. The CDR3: CASSFGRTGYTF. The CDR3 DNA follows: TGTGCCAGCAGTTTCGGCCGGACCGGCTACACCTTC.

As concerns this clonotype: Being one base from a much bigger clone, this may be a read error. The CDR3 nucleotides are TGTACCTGGTCACTCGGGACAGCTGAAGCTTTCTTT. This gives the protein CTWSLGTAEAFF. This chain connects TRBV30 to TRBJ1-1; 7 nucleotides agree with TRBD1. This CDR3 has 12 residues. CDR1 and CDR2 from the germline V gene are GTSNPN and SVGIG (reference sequence).

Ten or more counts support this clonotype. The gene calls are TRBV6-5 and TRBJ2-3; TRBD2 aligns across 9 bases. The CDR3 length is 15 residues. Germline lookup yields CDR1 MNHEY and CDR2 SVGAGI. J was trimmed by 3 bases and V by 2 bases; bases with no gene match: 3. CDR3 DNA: TGTGCCAGCAGTTACAGGACTAGCGCAACAGATACGCAGTATTTT. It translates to CASSYRTSATDTQYF.

The CDR3 reads CASSQDLWDSTYEQYF. The CDR3 DNA is TGCGCCAGCAGCCAAGATCTTTGGGACAGCACCTACGAGCAGTACTTC. This chain connects TRBV4-3 to TRBJ2-7; TRBD1 agrees at 7 bases. The junction had 7 bases not matched to a gene; V was cut back by 0 bases and J by 2 bases. CDR1 is LGHNA, CDR2 YSLEER, per germline. The CDR3 is 16 residues long.

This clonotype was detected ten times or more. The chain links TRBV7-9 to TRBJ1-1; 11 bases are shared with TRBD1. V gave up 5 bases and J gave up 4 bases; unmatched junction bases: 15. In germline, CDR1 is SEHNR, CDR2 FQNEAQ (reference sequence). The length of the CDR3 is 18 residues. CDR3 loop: CASSQDRGRVWRGTEAFF. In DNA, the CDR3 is TGTGCCAGCAGCCAGGACAGGGGGCGGGTCTGGCGCGGCACTGAAGCTTTCTTT.

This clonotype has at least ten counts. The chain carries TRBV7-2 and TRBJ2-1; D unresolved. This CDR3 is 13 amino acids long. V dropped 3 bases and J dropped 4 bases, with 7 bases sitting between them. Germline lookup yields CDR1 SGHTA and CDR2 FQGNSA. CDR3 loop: CASSFFTYNEQFF. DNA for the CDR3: TGTGCCAGCAGCTTTTTCACTTACAATGAGCAGTTCTTC.

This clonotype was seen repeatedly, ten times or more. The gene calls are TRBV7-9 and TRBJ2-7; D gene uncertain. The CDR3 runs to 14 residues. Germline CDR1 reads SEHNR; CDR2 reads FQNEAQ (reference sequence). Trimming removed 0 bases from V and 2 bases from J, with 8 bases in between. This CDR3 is CASSLAAVAYEQYF. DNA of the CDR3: TGTGCCAGCAGCTTAGCCGCCGTGGCCTACGAGCAGTACTTC. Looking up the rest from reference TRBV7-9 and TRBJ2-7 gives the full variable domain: DTGVSQNPRHKITKRGQNVTFRCDPISEHNRLYWYRQTLGQGPEFLTYFQNEAQLEKSRLLSDRFSAERPKGSFSTLEIQRTEQGDSAMYLCASSLAAVAYEQYFGPGTRLTVT.

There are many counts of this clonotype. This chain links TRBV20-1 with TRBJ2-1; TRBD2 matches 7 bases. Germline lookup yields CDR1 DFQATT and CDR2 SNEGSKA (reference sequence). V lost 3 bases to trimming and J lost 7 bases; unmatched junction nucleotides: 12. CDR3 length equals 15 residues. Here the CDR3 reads CSASPLLATFNEQFF. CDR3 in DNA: TGCAGTGCTAGTCCCCTACTAGCGACGTTTAATGAGCAGTTCTTC.

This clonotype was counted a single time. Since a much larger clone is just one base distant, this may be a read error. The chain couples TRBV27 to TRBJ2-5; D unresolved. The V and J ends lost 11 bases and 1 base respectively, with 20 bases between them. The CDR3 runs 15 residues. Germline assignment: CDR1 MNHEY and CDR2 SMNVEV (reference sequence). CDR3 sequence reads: CAGGVVGSTQETQYF. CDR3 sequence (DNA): TGTGCCGGCGGTGTGGTAGGGTCTACCCAAGAGACCCAGTACTTC.

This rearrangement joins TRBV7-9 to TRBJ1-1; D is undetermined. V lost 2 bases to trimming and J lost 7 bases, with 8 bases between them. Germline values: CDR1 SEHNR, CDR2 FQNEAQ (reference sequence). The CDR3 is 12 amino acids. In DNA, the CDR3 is TGTGCCAGCAGCTTATATGAGAGTGAAGCTTTCTTT. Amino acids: CASSLYESEAFF.

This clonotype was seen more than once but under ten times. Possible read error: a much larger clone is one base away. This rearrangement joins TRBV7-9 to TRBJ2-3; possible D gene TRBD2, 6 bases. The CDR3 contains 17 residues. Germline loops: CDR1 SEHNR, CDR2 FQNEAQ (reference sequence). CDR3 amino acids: CASSRPVAFTSTDTRYF. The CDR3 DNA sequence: TGTGCCAGCAGCAGGCCGGTGGCGTTTACTAGCACAGATACGCGGTATTTT.

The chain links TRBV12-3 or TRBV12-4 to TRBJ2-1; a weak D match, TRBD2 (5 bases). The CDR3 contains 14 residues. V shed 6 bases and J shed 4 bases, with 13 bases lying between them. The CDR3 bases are TGTGCCAGCAGGTTGGGAGTTCAATACAATGAGCAGTTCTTC. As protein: CASRLGVQYNEQFF.

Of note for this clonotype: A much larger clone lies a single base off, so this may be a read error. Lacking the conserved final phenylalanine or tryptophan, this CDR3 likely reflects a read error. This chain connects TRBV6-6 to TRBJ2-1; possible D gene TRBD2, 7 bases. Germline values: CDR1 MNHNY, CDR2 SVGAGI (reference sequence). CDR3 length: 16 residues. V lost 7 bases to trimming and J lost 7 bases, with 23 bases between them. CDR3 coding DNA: TGTGCCAGCACTCCTGGGGGGGGGGCGCCGCGGAATGAGCAGTTCATC. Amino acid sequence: CASTPGGGAPRNEQFI.